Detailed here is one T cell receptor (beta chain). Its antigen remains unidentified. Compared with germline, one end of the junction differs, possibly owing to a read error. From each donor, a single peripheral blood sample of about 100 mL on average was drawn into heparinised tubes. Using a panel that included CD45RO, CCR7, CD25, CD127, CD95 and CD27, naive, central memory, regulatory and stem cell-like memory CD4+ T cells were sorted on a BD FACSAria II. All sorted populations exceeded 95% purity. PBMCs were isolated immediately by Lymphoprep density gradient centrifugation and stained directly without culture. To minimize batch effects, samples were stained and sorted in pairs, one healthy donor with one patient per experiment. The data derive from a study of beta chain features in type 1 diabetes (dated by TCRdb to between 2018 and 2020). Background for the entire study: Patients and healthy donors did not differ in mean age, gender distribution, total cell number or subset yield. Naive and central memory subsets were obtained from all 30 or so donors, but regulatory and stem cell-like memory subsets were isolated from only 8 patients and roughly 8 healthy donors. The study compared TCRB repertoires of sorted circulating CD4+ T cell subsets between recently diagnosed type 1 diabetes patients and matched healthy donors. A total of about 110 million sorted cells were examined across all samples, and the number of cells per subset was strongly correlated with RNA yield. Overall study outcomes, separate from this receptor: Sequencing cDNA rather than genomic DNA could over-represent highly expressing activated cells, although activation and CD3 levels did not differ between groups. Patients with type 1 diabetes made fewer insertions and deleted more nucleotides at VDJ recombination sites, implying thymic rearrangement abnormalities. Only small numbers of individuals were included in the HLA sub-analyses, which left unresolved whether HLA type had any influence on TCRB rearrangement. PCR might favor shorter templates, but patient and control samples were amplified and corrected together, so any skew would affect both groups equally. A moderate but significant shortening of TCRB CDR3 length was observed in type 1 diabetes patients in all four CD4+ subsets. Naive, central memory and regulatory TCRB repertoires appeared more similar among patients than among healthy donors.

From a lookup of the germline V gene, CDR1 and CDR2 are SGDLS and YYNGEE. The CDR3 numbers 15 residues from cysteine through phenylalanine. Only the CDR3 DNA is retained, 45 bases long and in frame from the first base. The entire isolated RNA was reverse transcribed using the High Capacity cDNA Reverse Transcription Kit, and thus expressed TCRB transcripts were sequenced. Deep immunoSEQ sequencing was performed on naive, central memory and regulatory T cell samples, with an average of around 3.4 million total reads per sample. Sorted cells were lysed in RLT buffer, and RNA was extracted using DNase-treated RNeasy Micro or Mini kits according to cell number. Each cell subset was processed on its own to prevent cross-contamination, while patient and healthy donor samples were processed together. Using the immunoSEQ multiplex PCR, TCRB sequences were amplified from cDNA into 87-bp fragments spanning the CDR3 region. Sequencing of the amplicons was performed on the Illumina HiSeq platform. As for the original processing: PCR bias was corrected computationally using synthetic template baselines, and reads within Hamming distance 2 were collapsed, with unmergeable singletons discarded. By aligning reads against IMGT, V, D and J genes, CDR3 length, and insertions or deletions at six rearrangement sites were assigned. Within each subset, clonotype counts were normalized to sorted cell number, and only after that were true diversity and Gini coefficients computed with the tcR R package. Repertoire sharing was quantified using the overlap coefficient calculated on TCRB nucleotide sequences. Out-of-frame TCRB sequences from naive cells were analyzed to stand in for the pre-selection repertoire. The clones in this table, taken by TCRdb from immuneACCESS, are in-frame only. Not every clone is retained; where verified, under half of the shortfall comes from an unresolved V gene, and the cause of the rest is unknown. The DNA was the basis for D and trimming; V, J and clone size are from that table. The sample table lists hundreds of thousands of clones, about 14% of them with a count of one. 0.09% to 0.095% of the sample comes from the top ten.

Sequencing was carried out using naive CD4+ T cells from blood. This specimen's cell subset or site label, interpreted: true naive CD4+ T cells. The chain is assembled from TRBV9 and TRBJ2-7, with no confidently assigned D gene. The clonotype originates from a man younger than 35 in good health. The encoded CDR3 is CASSQVHQPNYVQYF. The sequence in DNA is TGCGCCAGCAGCCAAGTTCATCAGCCAAACTACGTGCAGTACTTC. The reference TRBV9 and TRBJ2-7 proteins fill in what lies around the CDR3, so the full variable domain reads DSGVTQTPKHLITATGQRVTLRCSPRSGDLSVYWYQQSLDQGLQFLIQYYNGEERAKGNILERFSAQQFPDLHSELNLSSLELGDSALYFCASSQVHQPNYVQYFGPGTRLTVT.